The 12 T cell receptor beta chains in this list originate from one sample, sequenced in a study of shared clonotypes between healthy human individuals. The table came from immunoSEQ multiplex PCR; TCRdb's copy has only in-frame clones and leaves some out. The table includes approximately 350,000 clones, just over 95% detected once. The sample taken for sequencing was memory CD8+ T cells sorted from blood. Subset noted: CD45RO+ cells pooled with CCR7-negative TemRA cells. These receptors all stem from a man aged 30 to 45 in good health.

The chain uses TRBV27 and TRBJ2-3; D could derive from TRBD1 or TRBD2 (5 bases each). This CDR3 is 16 amino acids long. The germline V and J ends were trimmed by 6 bases and 2 bases, with 18 bases remaining between them. Looked up from germline, CDR1 is MNHEY and CDR2 is SMNVEV (reference sequence). The CDR3 DNA follows: TGTGCCAGCAGCTTTACAGGAGGTGGGCACACAGATACGCAGTATTTT. This translates into CASSFTGGGHTDTQYF.

The rearrangement links TRBV9 to TRBJ2-7, with D possibly TRBD2 on 6 matching bases. The CDR3 has 15 residues. The germline CDR1 and CDR2 sequences are SGDLS and YYNGEE. The V end was cut by 3 bases, the J end by 7 bases, with 20 bases between. CDR3 region: CASSASGEAGREQYF. CDR3 DNA: TGTGCCAGCAGCGCCTCCGGGGAGGCTGGCCGGGAGCAGTACTTC.

The chain is built from TRBV5-1 and TRBJ2-5; no clear D gene. Per the germline V gene, CDR1 is SGHRS and CDR2 is YFSETQ. Trimming cost V 3 bases and J 2 bases, with 5 bases left between them. CDR3 length: 12 amino acids. The CDR3 bases are TGCGCCAGCAGCTCCCATCAAGAGACCCAGTACTTC. Its protein product is CASSSHQETQYF. Full variable domain (rest looked up from reference TRBV5-1 and TRBJ2-5): KAGVTQTPRYLIKTRGQQVTLSCSPISGHRSVSWYQQTPGQGLQFLFEYFSETQRNKGNFPGRFSGRQFSNSRSEMNVSTLELGDSALYLCASSSHQETQYFGPGTRLLVL.

This chain links TRBV27 with TRBJ2-3; TRBD2 matches at 11 bases. The germline gives CDR1 MNHEY, CDR2 SMNVEV (reference sequence). V was clipped by 2 bases and J by 6 bases; unmatched bases: 7. There are 16 residues in the CDR3. This CDR3 reads CASSLRVPSGRDTQYF. The DNA of the CDR3 is TGTGCCAGCAGTTTAAGGGTTCCTAGCGGGAGGGATACGCAGTATTTT.

V usage is TRBV6-1 and J usage is TRBJ2-6, with 13 positions matching TRBD2. With V trimmed by 0 bases and J by 0 bases, 11 bases remained unmatched. The CDR3 is 22 amino acids. Per the germline V gene, CDR1 is MNHNS and CDR2 is SASEGT. Here the CDR3 reads CASSEAHPGLAGSLSGANVLTF. Written as DNA, the CDR3 is TGTGCCAGCAGTGAAGCACACCCGGGACTAGCGGGATCTCTCTCTGGGGCCAACGTCCTGACTTTC.

The chain recombines TRBV7-2 with TRBJ2-7; D not certain. Germline CDR1 SGHTA, CDR2 FQGNSA. This CDR3 is 12 amino acids long. Trimming shortened V by 1 base and J by 3 bases, and 4 bases separated the two germline ends. CDR3 sequence reads: CASSLEVYEQYF. The DNA of the CDR3 is TGTGCCAGCAGCTTAGAAGTCTACGAGCAGTACTTC.

The rearrangement links TRBV6-5 to TRBJ1-5; D ambiguous. Germline V gene sequence: CDR1 MNHEY, CDR2 SVGAGI. V dropped 0 bases and J dropped 2 bases, with 8 bases sitting between them. CDR3 length: 15 residues. CDR3 sequence reads: CASSYSGLGNQPQHF. The CDR3 DNA is TGTGCCAGCAGTTACTCGGGCCTTGGCAATCAGCCCCAGCATTTT.

This clone showed up just once. The V and J genes are TRBV5-6 and TRBJ1-1; D gene ambiguous. Deletions cut 0 bases from V and 0 bases from J, with 9 bases between. Germline values: CDR1 SGHDT, CDR2 YYEEEE. The CDR3 consists of 15 residues. The CDR3 DNA is TGTGCCAGCAGCTTGGATCTATCCATGAACACTGAAGCTTTCTTT. Amino acids: CASSLDLSMNTEAFF.

The V call is TRBV28, the J call TRBJ2-5; 11 bases map to TRBD2. The CDR3 length is 14 residues. Germline CDR1 and CDR2: MDHEN and SYDVKM. With 2 bases clipped from V and 4 bases from J, the junction kept 0 bases outside the gene matches. DNA for the CDR3: TGTGCCAGCAGTTTACTAGCGGGAGGAGAGACCCAGTACTTC. This translates into CASSLLAGGETQYF.

The chain has TRBV5-5 and TRBJ2-5, with a possible D match to TRBD1 (5 bases). The V gene lost 4 bases and the J gene lost 3 bases, with 10 bases spanning the gap. Germline V CDR1 and CDR2: SGHKS, YYEKEE (reference sequence). This CDR3 has 13 residues. CDR3 in amino acids: CASSRGREETQYF. Written as DNA, the CDR3 is TGTGCCAGCAGCAGGGGCCGAGAAGAGACCCAGTACTTC. Based on the CDR3 plus reference TRBV5-5 and TRBJ2-5, the full variable domain is DAGVTQSPTHLIKTRGQQVTLRCSPISGHKSVSWYQQVLGQGPQFIFQYYEKEERGRGNFPDRFSARQFPNYSSELNVNALLLGDSALYLCASSRGREETQYFGPGTRLLVL.

The rearrangement uses TRBV7-3 and TRBJ2-1; tentative D call: TRBD2 (6 bases). CDR3 size: 14 residues. Germline CDR1 reads SGHTA; CDR2 reads FQGTGA. Trimming cost V 5 bases and J 4 bases, with 12 bases left between them. This chain's CDR3 is CASSPSTRYNEQFF. The DNA of the CDR3 is TGTGCCAGCAGCCCATCGACTAGATACAATGAGCAGTTCTTC.

V usage is TRBV7-9 and J usage is TRBJ2-7, with 10 positions matching TRBD1. V gave up 4 bases and J gave up 6 bases; unmatched junction bases: 9. In germline, CDR1 is SEHNR, CDR2 FQNEAQ (reference sequence). CDR3 length equals 15 residues. The CDR3 protein is CASSSQEGQGFEQYF. CDR3 DNA sequence: TGTGCCAGCAGCTCCCAAGAGGGACAGGGGTTCGAGCAGTACTTC.